These 5 T cell receptor beta chains share one sample of origin, sequenced in a study of blood T cell repertoires in COVID-19. The assay was immunoSEQ multiplex PCR, and TCRdb's table has in-frame clones only and misses some. This table has roughly 380,000 clones, more than 65% appearing once. The material sequenced was peripheral blood. These receptors came from a human donor with acute or convalescent COVID-19. The donor label of this sample is uncertain.

The CDR3 spells CASSQELVNTGELFF. The CDR3 bases are TGTGCCAGCAGCCAAGAACTAGTGAACACCGGGGAGCTGTTTTTT. This chain uses TRBV4-2 with TRBJ2-2; D is possibly TRBD2 (5 bases). This CDR3 comprises 15 residues. CDR1 is LGHNA, CDR2 YNFKEQ, per germline. Trimming cost V 0 bases and J 1 base, with 6 bases left between them.

The chain recombines TRBV30 with TRBJ2-2; TRBD1 matches at 7 bases. Germline V gene data show CDR1 as GTSNPN and CDR2 as SVGIG (reference sequence). V shed 7 bases and J 2 bases; nucleotides not matched to a gene: 4. CDR3 length: 13 residues. DNA of the CDR3: TGTGCCTCGGACAGGAGTAACACCGGGGAGCTGTTTTTT. Translating gives CASDRSNTGELFF. The complete variable domain, with remaining parts taken from reference TRBV30 and TRBJ2-2, reads SQTIHQWPATLVQPVGSPLSLECTVEGTSNPNLYWYRQAAGRGLQLLFYSVGIGQISSEVPQNLSASRPQDRQFILSSKKLLLSDSGFYLCASDRSNTGELFFGEGSRLTVL.

The chain uses TRBV19 and TRBJ2-3; 9 positions agree with TRBD1. CDR1 and CDR2 from the germline V gene are LNHDA and SQIVND (reference sequence). V was clipped by 5 bases and J by 0 bases; unmatched bases: 3. The CDR3 consists of 15 residues. CDR3 residues: CASSQQGASTDTQYF. In DNA, the CDR3 is TGTGCCAGTAGTCAACAGGGGGCTAGCACAGATACGCAGTATTTT.

The chain is built from TRBV5-6 and TRBJ2-1, with D perhaps TRBD2 (6 bases). CDR3 size: 14 residues. From germline, CDR1 is SGHDT and CDR2 YYEEEE. V was pared by 4 bases and J by 2 bases, with 10 bases between. The CDR3 spells CASSPEGAYNEQFF. In DNA, the CDR3 is TGTGCCAGCAGCCCGGAGGGTGCCTACAATGAGCAGTTCTTC.

The chain combines TRBV19 with TRBJ2-7; D is possibly TRBD1 (6 bases). The germline V gene encodes CDR1 LNHDA and CDR2 SQIVND (reference sequence). Trimming removed 10 bases at V and 4 bases at J, with 14 bases between. CDR3 length equals 12 residues. This chain's CDR3 is CATSEGEYEQYF. CDR3 sequence (DNA): TGTGCCACCTCCGAGGGGGAATACGAGCAGTACTTC.